This T cell receptor beta chain was profiled in a study of glioma-infiltrating T cells. Study-wide context: Target coverage was about 4- to 10-fold for roughly one million blood T cells.

TCR alpha and beta CDR3 regions were amplified from RNA using iRepertoire nested multiplex PCR. One-step reverse transcription and amplification started from about 100-400 ng of tissue mRNA or PBMC total RNA. One entry per CDR3 protein, called by TCRdb with MiXCR from the multiplex PCR reads. Here the sample spans approximately 400,000 distinct CDR3 sequences, about 40% being singletons. Whole-study results and caveats: A blood CDR3 motif signature was depleted in highly divergent patients.

Germline CDR1 MDHEN, CDR2 SYDVKM. Trimming shortened V by 4 bases and J by 1 base, and 11 bases separated the two germline ends. The CDR3 is 15 amino acids. This clonotype was counted only a few times. The antigen remains undetermined. The chain links TRBV28 to TRBJ2-4; D is ambiguous. The sequenced sample was glioma tissue, nonneoplastic brain tissue, or PBMCs (not recorded which). This clonotype was obtained from a human donor with low-grade glioma or glioblastoma, undergoing nonglioma brain surgery, or in good health (not recorded which). The CDR3 DNA is TGTGCCAGCAGTTATGGCGGAGAGGCCAAAAACATTCAGTACTTC. It is translated as CASSYGGEAKNIQYF.